The 17 T cell receptor beta chains given below trace back to one sample, sequenced in a study of cytomegalovirus exposure and HLA in healthy donors. Only in-frame clones appear in the TCRdb table, and some are missing; sequencing was by immunoSEQ multiplex PCR. This repertoire shows approximately 130,000 clones, about 84% found once; its top ten account for roughly 2%. Input material: PBMCs. The receptors shown here come from a woman in her 30s in good health and CMV-seronegative.

The V call is TRBV6-5, the J call TRBJ1-2, with TRBD1 matching over 8 bases. Looked up from germline, CDR1 is MNHEY and CDR2 is SVGAGI. The CDR3 totals 15 residues. The V and J ends lost 5 bases and 0 bases, in that order; junction bases with no gene match: 5. CDR3 region: CASSTGGMANYGYTF. CDR3 DNA sequence: TGTGCCAGCAGTACAGGGGGGATGGCTAACTATGGCTACACCTTC.

This sequence joins TRBV12-5 and TRBJ2-7, with D possibly matching TRBD1 (6 bases). V was pared by 5 bases and J by 5 bases, with 16 bases between. Germline lookup yields CDR1 LGHNT and CDR2 FRNRAP. The CDR3 runs 14 residues. The CDR3 DNA follows: TGTGCTAGTGGTCCGCGACAGGTAGCTGACGAGCAGTACTTC. It yields the protein CASGPRQVADEQYF.

This clone was counted only a few times. This chain connects TRBV19 to TRBJ1-2; D uncertain. The CDR3 has 15 amino acids. V lost 1 base and J 4 bases, leaving 13 bases between the germline ends. The V gene's germline CDR1 is LNHDA and CDR2 SQIVND (reference sequence). The CDR3 protein is CASSIVRGLGYGYTF. The CDR3, as DNA: TGTGCCAGTAGTATAGTTCGGGGTCTGGGCTATGGCTACACCTTC.

V and J are TRBV27 and TRBJ2-7; no clear D. Trimming shortened V by 10 bases and J by 2 bases, and 18 bases separated the two germline ends. There are 14 residues in the CDR3. Per the germline V gene, CDR1 is MNHEY and CDR2 is SMNVEV (reference sequence). DNA for the CDR3: TGTGCCACCCAGTCCGCCAGGTTACCCTACGAGCAGTACTTC. Its translation: CATQSARLPYEQYF.

J is TRBJ1-6 and V is TRBV6-5; perhaps TRBD1 as D (5 bases). Trimming pared 2 bases from V and 5 bases from J, leaving 13 bases between. The CDR3 covers 16 residues. The germline V gene has CDR1 MNHEY and CDR2 SVGAGI. The CDR3 sequence: CASSYPRQMDNSPLHF. As DNA, the CDR3 is TGTGCCAGCAGTTACCCTCGACAGATGGATAATTCACCCCTCCACTTT.

V is TRBV27 and J is TRBJ2-7; 9 bases align to TRBD1. The junction had 10 bases not matched to a gene; V was cut back by 6 bases and J by 7 bases. This CDR3 contains 14 residues. Looked up from germline, CDR1 is MNHEY and CDR2 is SMNVEV (reference sequence). CDR3 in amino acids: CASRIRDRAGEQYF. In DNA form, the CDR3 reads TGTGCCAGCAGGATCCGGGACAGGGCAGGGGAGCAGTACTTC.

The J gene is TRBJ2-5, the V gene TRBV7-6, with D perhaps TRBD2 (5 bases). V was pared by 5 bases and J by 7 bases, with 29 bases between. Germline values: CDR1 SGHVS, CDR2 FNYEAQ. The CDR3 sequence is 18 residues long. The CDR3 bases are TGTGCCAGCAGCCTCGTTACTAGTGGCAGTTTGGTTTCTGGGACCCAGTACTTC. It yields the protein CASSLVTSGSLVSGTQYF.

The chain joins TRBV2 to TRBJ1-5; TRBD1 might be the D (6 bases). Germline CDR1 reads SNHLY; CDR2 reads FYNNEI. The CDR3 sequence is 14 residues long. The V gene lost 5 bases and the J gene lost 4 bases, with 12 bases spanning the gap. CDR3 coding DNA: TGTGCCAGCAGTTACTCGACAGGTAATCAGCCCCAGCATTTT. Residues: CASSYSTGNQPQHF.

This clone was seen only a few times. The V gene is TRBV6-9, the J gene TRBJ2-5; D remains ambiguous. Germline-derived CDR1 and CDR2 are MNHGY and SVAAGI. The V end lost 2 bases, the J end lost 5 bases, and 9 bases lay between the germline ends. The CDR3 has 13 residues. The CDR3 region has the DNA TGTGCCAGCAGTTATAGACTTGGGGAGACCCAGTACTTC. Translating gives CASSYRLGETQYF.

The chain couples TRBV2 to TRBJ1-2, with D unresolved. In germline, CDR1 is SNHLY, CDR2 FYNNEI. CDR3 size: 12 residues. The V end lost 6 bases, the J end lost 7 bases, and 12 bases lay between the germline ends. The CDR3, as DNA: TGTGCCAGCAGCAGGATCGGCTCTGGCTACACCTTC. The encoded protein is CASSRIGSGYTF.

The chain links TRBV5-8 to TRBJ1-4; D might be TRBD1 (6 bases). The CDR3 runs to 16 residues. Trimming removed 2 bases from V and 8 bases from J, with 19 bases in between. From germline, CDR1 is SGHTS and CDR2 YDEGEE. This CDR3 is CASSLAGDPVGEKLFF. The CDR3 DNA reads TGTGCCAGCAGCTTAGCAGGGGACCCTGTTGGGGAAAAACTGTTTTTT.

The chain is built from TRBV9 and TRBJ1-1, with a tentative D call TRBD1 (5 bases). V gave up 4 bases and J gave up 6 bases, with 22 bases separating them. CDR3 length equals 16 residues. CDR1 and CDR2 from the germline V gene are SGDLS and YYNGEE. Here the CDR3 reads CASSTAGTGGISEAFF. The CDR3 nucleotides read TGTGCCAGCAGCACCGCGGGGACGGGTGGAATTTCTGAAGCTTTCTTT.

This chain links TRBV6-5 with TRBJ1-2; D remains unclear. Trimming stripped 2 bases from V and 7 bases from J, with 8 bases between. CDR3 length: 12 residues. The germline CDR1 and CDR2 sequences are MNHEY and SVGAGI. CDR3 DNA sequence: TGTGCCAGCAGTTACCGAGATGGTGGCTACACCTTC. Protein sequence: CASSYRDGGYTF.

The chain is built from TRBV27 and TRBJ2-7, with D tentatively TRBD2 (5 bases). Trimming took off 6 bases at V and 0 bases at J, with 9 bases between the two ends. The CDR3 totals 13 residues. Per germline, CDR1 MNHEY and CDR2 SMNVEV (reference sequence). The CDR3 region has the DNA TGTGCCAGCAGGGAGGTGGACTCCTACGAGCAGTACTTC. Amino acids: CASREVDSYEQYF.

This rearrangement joins TRBV5-1 to TRBJ1-2, with TRBD1 as a possible D gene (5 bases). V gave up 4 bases and J gave up 5 bases, with 15 bases separating them. CDR1 and CDR2 from the germline V gene are SGHRS and YFSETQ. This CDR3 is built from 14 residues. The CDR3 loop reads CASSTDMGIYGYTF. CDR3 DNA sequence: TGCGCCAGCAGCACGGACATGGGGATTTATGGCTACACCTTC.

The chain carries TRBV9 and TRBJ2-5; TRBD1 aligns across 8 bases. CDR1 and CDR2 from the germline V gene are SGDLS and YYNGEE. Trimming removed 0 bases from V and 4 bases from J; junction bases left unmatched: 20. The CDR3 sequence is 20 residues long. The CDR3 DNA sequence: TGTGCCAGCAGCGTAGCTGCCGTGGGACAGGCCGCAATCGGCGGAGAGACCCAGTACTTC. Translated: CASSVAAVGQAAIGGETQYF.

In this sample, this clone turned up many times. The chain couples TRBV27 to TRBJ2-1, with 10 nucleotides matching TRBD2. Germline V gene lookup returns CDR1 MNHEY and CDR2 SMNVEV (reference sequence). V was clipped by 5 bases and J by 7 bases; unmatched bases: 5. The CDR3 extends over 14 amino acids. The CDR3 bases are TGTGCCAGCAGTCCTAGCGGGGGCCGTAATGAGCAGTTCTTC. Amino acid sequence: CASSPSGGRNEQFF.